One sample yielded the 32 T cell receptor beta chains listed below, sequenced in a study of T-cell memory formation after mild COVID-19. Using its own MiXCR run on the 5' RACE reads, TCRdb lists one record per CDR3 protein. The sample records roughly 13,000 distinct CDR3 sequences, roughly 19% being singletons. The sample taken for sequencing was PBMCs or a T cell subset sorted from them (not recorded which). Source of these receptors: an adult woman who had mild COVID-19 (a few samples of this study predate the infection). Cell type and time point are not known.

This clonotype showed up many times. The CDR3, as DNA: TGCGCCAGCAGCTTGGCGGGACAGGGGAGAAGTTCACCCCTCCACTTT. Encoded protein: CASSLAGQGRSSPLHF. The rearrangement links TRBV5-1 to TRBJ1-6; 10 bases align to TRBD1. The CDR3 has 16 residues. The J segment lost 9 bases and the V segment lost 0 bases, leaving 6 bases of the junction unmatched. Germline CDR1 is SGHRS and CDR2 is YFSETQ.

This clonotype was counted at least ten times. This chain connects TRBV14 to TRBJ2-7, with no clear D. Germline values: CDR1 SGHDN, CDR2 FVKESK. The CDR3 contains 15 residues. The V end lost 2 bases, the J end lost 0 bases, and 11 bases lay between the germline ends. This chain's CDR3 is CASSQSPESSYEQYF. The CDR3 DNA sequence: TGTGCCAGCAGCCAAAGCCCAGAGAGCTCCTACGAGCAGTACTTC.

This clonotype was observed at least ten times. The chain has TRBV7-9 and TRBJ2-3; D call uncertain. CDR1 and CDR2 from the germline V gene are SEHNR and FQNEAQ (reference sequence). The CDR3 runs 16 residues. Trimming pared 5 bases from V and 1 base from J, leaving 16 bases between. In DNA form, the CDR3 reads TGTGCCAGCAGCCCGGCCCCAATGTATGGCACAGATACGCAGTATTTT. It codes for CASSPAPMYGTDTQYF.

This clonotype was recorded many times. The V call is TRBV29-1, the J call TRBJ2-7; 10 bases align to TRBD2. Losses at the gene ends were 7 bases for V and 0 bases for J; bases not matched to a gene: 6. Germline CDR1 is SQVTM and CDR2 is ANQGSEA. This CDR3 has 14 amino acids. The CDR3 loop reads CSAFLAGVSYEQYF. CDR3 nucleotide sequence: TGCAGCGCCTTTCTAGCGGGAGTCTCCTACGAGCAGTACTTC.

There are many counts of this clonotype. J is TRBJ2-3 and V is TRBV7-9; D call uncertain. Germline CDR1 SEHNR, CDR2 FQNEAQ (reference sequence). With 1 base removed from V and 0 bases from J, the gap between germline ends came to 14 bases. The CDR3 contains 17 residues. CDR3: CASSLVGGQLSTDTQYF. CDR3 in DNA: TGTGCCAGCAGCTTAGTAGGTGGGCAGTTAAGCACAGATACGCAGTATTTT.

In this sample, this clonotype turned up many times. This chain links TRBV19 with TRBJ2-5, with D hard to call. V lost 0 bases, J lost 2 bases, and 25 bases lay in between. The CDR3 is 20 amino acids. Germline values: CDR1 LNHDA, CDR2 SQIVND (reference sequence). CDR3 amino acids: CASSIEIRFYFGRLQETQYF. The CDR3 nucleotides are TGTGCCAGTAGTATAGAAATACGATTCTATTTCGGGCGGTTACAAGAGACCCAGTACTTC.

This clonotype was observed many times. The V call is TRBV30, the J call TRBJ2-1; D is undetermined. The V end was cut by 2 bases, the J end by 7 bases, with 9 bases between. The CDR3 sequence is 12 residues long. The germline CDR1 and CDR2 sequences are GTSNPN and SVGIG (reference sequence). The CDR3: CAWSPSRNEQFF. DNA of the CDR3: TGTGCCTGGAGTCCTTCTCGGAATGAGCAGTTCTTC. Full variable domain (missing parts from reference TRBV30 and TRBJ2-1): SQTIHQWPATLVQPVGSPLSLECTVEGTSNPNLYWYRQAAGRGLQLLFYSVGIGQISSEVPQNLSASRPQDRQFILSSKKLLLSDSGFYLCAWSPSRNEQFFGPGTRLTVL.

In this sample, this clonotype turned up many times. V and J are TRBV6-1 and TRBJ2-7, with D possibly matching TRBD1 (5 bases). This CDR3 comprises 15 residues. Between the trimmed V and J ends, which lost 3 bases and 4 bases, there was a span of 16 bases. Germline CDR1 is MNHNS and CDR2 is SASEGT. The CDR3 coding sequence is TGTGCCAGCAGTGATCCAAGCGTCCAGGGTTACGAGCAGTACTTC. It is translated as CASSDPSVQGYEQYF.

V gene TRBV5-1 combines with J gene TRBJ2-7; TRBD1 agrees at 8 bases. CDR3 length: 15 amino acids. Germline V lookup: CDR1 SGHRS, CDR2 YFSETQ. J lost 1 base, V lost 4 bases, and 7 bases had no gene match. CDR3 amino acids: CASSRGQGPSYEQYF. CDR3 nucleotides: TGCGCCAGCAGCCGTGGACAGGGCCCTTCCTACGAGCAGTACTTC. The variable domain in full, completed from reference TRBV5-1 and TRBJ2-7, reads KAGVTQTPRYLIKTRGQQVTLSCSPISGHRSVSWYQQTPGQGLQFLFEYFSETQRNKGNFPGRFSGRQFSNSRSEMNVSTLELGDSALYLCASSRGQGPSYEQYFGPGTRLTVT.

The rearrangement uses TRBV28 and TRBJ2-4; TRBD1 is a possible D gene (6 bases). There are 16 residues in the CDR3. Germline V gene data show CDR1 as MDHEN and CDR2 as SYDVKM. V lost 5 bases and J lost 1, with 15 bases in between. The CDR3 region is CASSTGKWGAKNIQYF. CDR3 bases: TGTGCCAGCAGTACAGGGAAATGGGGGGCCAAAAACATTCAGTACTTC.

This clonotype has ten or more counts. This rearrangement joins TRBV19 to TRBJ2-1; D is unresolved. V was clipped by 1 base and J by 6 bases, with 4 bases between them. CDR1 and CDR2 (germline): LNHDA, SQIVND (reference sequence). The CDR3 has 12 residues. The CDR3: CASSIGANEQFF. The CDR3, as DNA: TGTGCCAGTAGTATAGGAGCCAATGAGCAGTTCTTC.

V gene TRBV28 combines with J gene TRBJ1-2; D possibly corresponds to TRBD1 (5 bases). V lost 8 bases and J 0 bases, leaving 10 bases between the germline ends. Germline values: CDR1 MDHEN, CDR2 SYDVKM. CDR3 length: 13 amino acids. The CDR3 here is CASGALSNYGYTF. The CDR3 DNA reads as TGTGCCAGCGGGGCACTTTCTAACTATGGCTACACCTTC.

This clonotype was seen many times. The chain's CDR3 is CAWSFQGQGYNSPLHF. The CDR3 DNA sequence: TGTGCCTGGAGTTTCCAAGGACAGGGGTACAATTCACCCCTCCACTTT. V is TRBV30 and J is TRBJ1-6; the match to TRBD1 covers 9 bases. The J segment lost 7 bases and the V segment lost 2 bases, leaving 9 bases of the junction unmatched. Germline-derived CDR1 and CDR2 are GTSNPN and SVGIG (reference sequence). CDR3 length equals 16 residues.

In this sample, this clonotype turned up many times. This rearrangement joins TRBV4-1 to TRBJ2-5; D is ambiguous. CDR1 is MGHRA, CDR2 YSYEKL, per germline. V was trimmed by 1 base and J by 5 bases, leaving 17 bases between them. This CDR3 has 16 residues. The CDR3 bases are TGCGCCAGCAGCCAAGTATTCGACGGGCCTAGGGAGACCCAGTACTTC. Amino acid sequence: CASSQVFDGPRETQYF.

This clonotype was detected ten times or more. The junction departs from the called germline gene at one end, perhaps through a read error. This chain links TRBV7-7 with TRBJ2-1; D is uncertain. The CDR3 has 15 residues. Germline values: CDR1 SSHAT, CDR2 FNYEAQ (reference sequence). The CDR3 region has the DNA TGTGCTAGCAGCTTGGACGCTAGCTCCTACAATGAGCAGTTCTTC. This gives the protein CASSLDASSYNEQFF.

The sample holds many counts of this clonotype. V gene TRBV4-1 combines with J gene TRBJ2-7; no reliable D call. V was shortened by 0 bases and J by 0 bases, with 15 bases between the two germline ends. Germline CDR1 MGHRA, CDR2 YSYEKL. The CDR3 runs 17 residues. CDR3 sequence (DNA): TGCGCCAGCAGCCAAGATCGGATGGATCTCTCCTCCTACGAGCAGTACTTC. Translating gives CASSQDRMDLSSYEQYF.

A few counts support this clonotype. J is TRBJ2-7 and V is TRBV9, with D uncertain. V was shortened by 3 bases and J by 1 base, with 17 bases between the two germline ends. CDR3 length equals 16 residues. Germline assignment: CDR1 SGDLS and CDR2 YYNGEE. The CDR3 sequence is CASSGTQAPQSYEQYF. CDR3 bases: TGTGCCAGCAGCGGAACACAAGCCCCTCAATCCTACGAGCAGTACTTC.

Many counts were recorded for this clonotype. The V call is TRBV11-2, the J call TRBJ2-1; maybe TRBD2 (6 bases). With 4 bases removed from V and 5 bases from J, the gap between germline ends came to 12 bases. The CDR3 consists of 14 residues. In germline, CDR1 is SGHAT, CDR2 FQNNGV. In nucleotides, the CDR3 is TGTGCCAGCAGCTCTGGGACTTACCACAATGAGCAGTTCTTC. As protein: CASSSGTYHNEQFF.

The sample holds many counts of this clonotype. V usage is TRBV5-6 and J usage is TRBJ2-7; D remains unclear. The CDR3 length is 12 residues. The V gene's germline CDR1 is SGHDT and CDR2 YYEEEE. V lost 4 bases, J lost 5 bases, and 10 bases lay in between. The CDR3 region is CASSAGRNEQYF. The CDR3 DNA follows: TGTGCCAGCAGCGCCGGCAGGAACGAGCAGTACTTC.

This clonotype was observed at least ten times. The chain uses TRBV12-3 or TRBV12-4 and TRBJ2-7; maybe TRBD2 (6 bases). V dropped 2 bases and J dropped 4 bases, with 12 bases sitting between them. This CDR3 spans 14 amino acids. The CDR3 loop is CASSLLFRGYEQYF. CDR3 nucleotide sequence: TGTGCCAGCAGTTTATTGTTTCGGGGGTACGAGCAGTACTTC.

This clonotype was detected ten times or more. V usage is TRBV20-1 and J usage is TRBJ2-7; 9 bases are shared with TRBD1. Unmatched junction bases numbered 8, after V lost 4 bases and J lost 4 bases. The CDR3 runs 14 residues. Germline V CDR1 and CDR2: DFQATT, SNEGSKA (reference sequence). The CDR3, as DNA: TGCAGTGCTACCGGGACAGGGTTTTCGTACGAGCAGTACTTC. Its translation: CSATGTGFSYEQYF.

The rearrangement joins TRBV5-5 to TRBJ2-7; D is undetermined. The CDR3 is made up of 14 amino acids. Germline-derived CDR1 and CDR2 are SGHKS and YYEKEE (reference sequence). The germline V and J ends were trimmed by 2 bases and 1 base, with 10 bases remaining between them. The CDR3 sequence: CASSFDILSYEQYV. Here the CDR3 DNA reads TGTGCCAGCAGCTTTGATATTTTATCCTACGAGCAGTACGTC.

This clonotype was seen repeatedly, ten times or more. This chain connects TRBV5-6 to TRBJ1-1; D is unclear. The V end was cut by 3 bases, the J end by 4 bases, with 7 bases between. CDR3 length: 12 amino acids. Germline V gene lookup returns CDR1 SGHDT and CDR2 YYEEEE. CDR3 in DNA: TGTGCCAGCAGCTCTTTTAGCACTGAAGCTTTCTTT. Its translation is CASSSFSTEAFF.

This clonotype has at least ten counts. The rearrangement uses TRBV18 and TRBJ2-1; 8 bases fit TRBD2. Germline V lookup: CDR1 KGHSH, CDR2 LQKENI. The CDR3 is 16 residues long. V dropped 4 bases and J dropped 6; count of bases not matched to a gene: 11. The CDR3 reads CASSLRGSGVLNEQFF. The CDR3 nucleotides read TGTGCCAGCTCACTGCGAGGTAGCGGGGTTCTCAATGAGCAGTTCTTC.

This clonotype was detected many times. CDR3 bases: TGCAGCGTTGAGTGGGATCCCTACGAGCAGTACTTC. Its translation: CSVEWDPYEQYF. This chain connects TRBV29-1 to TRBJ2-7; D is unclear. Trimming took off 3 bases at V and 2 bases at J, with 8 bases between the two ends. CDR1 is SQVTM and CDR2 is ANQGSEA in the germline V gene. The CDR3 is 12 residues long.

This clonotype was counted ten times or more. This sequence joins TRBV2 and TRBJ2-2; TRBD2 agrees at 7 bases. Unmatched junction bases numbered 5, after V lost 5 bases and J lost 2 bases. The CDR3 runs 15 residues. In germline, CDR1 is SNHLY, CDR2 FYNNEI. The CDR3 DNA sequence: TGTGCCAGCAGTAAGACTAGCACTAACACCGGGGAGCTGTTTTTT. Protein product: CASSKTSTNTGELFF.

V and J are TRBV7-9 and TRBJ1-1; D call uncertain. The V gene's germline CDR1 is SEHNR and CDR2 FQNEAQ (reference sequence). V lost 5 bases, J lost 3 bases, and 13 bases lay in between. CDR3 length equals 14 residues. The CDR3 coding sequence is TGTGCCAGCAGCCGGAACAGCGTGTACACTGAAGCTTTCTTT. Translated, it gives CASSRNSVYTEAFF. The full variable domain, with the rest looked up from reference TRBV7-9 and TRBJ1-1, is DTGVSQNPRHKITKRGQNVTFRCDPISEHNRLYWYRQTLGQGPEFLTYFQNEAQLEKSRLLSDRFSAERPKGSFSTLEIQRTEQGDSAMYLCASSRNSVYTEAFFGQGTRLTVV.

This chain uses TRBV5-6 with TRBJ1-1; 7 nucleotides align to TRBD1. The germline V gene encodes CDR1 SGHDT and CDR2 YYEEEE. The CDR3 is made up of 17 amino acids. After removal of 1 base from V and 0 bases from J, the junction contained 9 bases not matched to a gene. CDR3 protein: CASSLKRDSLMNTEAFF. The DNA for the CDR3 is TGTGCCAGCAGCTTGAAACGGGACAGCCTCATGAACACTGAAGCTTTCTTT.

Ten or more counts support this clonotype. The CDR3 sequence: CASSKNLWGYTF. The CDR3 DNA follows: TGTGCCAGCAGCAAGAACCTTTGGGGCTACACCTTC. The chain joins TRBV6-5 to TRBJ1-2; no reliable D call. V gave up 6 bases and J gave up 8 bases, with 13 bases separating them. This CDR3 has 12 amino acids. CDR1 is MNHEY and CDR2 is SVGAGI in the germline V gene.

This clonotype was seen at least ten times. This chain joins TRBV15 and TRBJ2-5, with D hard to call. V was shortened by 0 bases and J by 5 bases, with 13 bases between the two germline ends. This CDR3 spans 15 amino acids. Germline V CDR1 and CDR2: LNHNV, YYDKDF (reference sequence). CDR3 region: CATSRDRSSLETQYF. For the CDR3, the DNA is TGTGCCACCAGCAGAGATCGAAGTAGCCTGGAGACCCAGTACTTC.

This clonotype was counted ten times or more. The chain joins TRBV4-1 to TRBJ2-5, with TRBD2 as a possible D gene (6 bases). This CDR3 comprises 16 residues. CDR1 and CDR2 (germline): MGHRA, YSYEKL. Trimming cost V 1 base and J 5 bases, with 17 bases left between them. In DNA, the CDR3 is TGCGCCAGCAGCCAAGCTAATGGGGGGTCTTGGGAGACCCAGTACTTC. It specifies CASSQANGGSWETQYF.

By share, this clonotype counts as medium-sized (0.01 to 0.1%). The gene calls are TRBV4-2 and TRBJ2-7; maybe TRBD1 (5 bases). V was cut by 1 base and J by 2 bases, with 12 bases left in between. Looked up from germline, CDR1 is LGHNA and CDR2 is YNFKEQ. The CDR3 extends over 15 amino acids. CDR3 amino acids: CASSQAPDSAYEQYF. As DNA, the CDR3 is TGTGCCAGCAGCCAAGCCCCCGACAGCGCCTACGAGCAGTACTTC.